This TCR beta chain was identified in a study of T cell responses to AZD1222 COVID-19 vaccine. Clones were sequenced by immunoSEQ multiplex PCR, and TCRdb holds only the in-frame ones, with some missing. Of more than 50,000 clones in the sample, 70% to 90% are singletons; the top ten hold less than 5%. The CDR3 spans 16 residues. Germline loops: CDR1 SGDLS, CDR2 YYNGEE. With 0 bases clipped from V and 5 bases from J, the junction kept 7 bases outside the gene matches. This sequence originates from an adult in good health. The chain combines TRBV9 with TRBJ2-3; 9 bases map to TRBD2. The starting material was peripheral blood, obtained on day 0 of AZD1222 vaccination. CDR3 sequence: CASSVVGGGAVDTQYF. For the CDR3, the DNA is TGTGCCAGCAGCGTAGTAGGCGGGGGGGCCGTAGATACGCAGTATTTT.